The sequence of this TCR beta chain was determined in a study of T cell repertoires in cytomegalovirus infection. Overall study: TCR beta signatures that were public indicated CMV infection and matching HLA type.

Study-level points and caveats: Dominating the ex vivo response were HLA-C-restricted CMV-specific TCR beta clonotypes. The cumulative frequency of public TCR beta families identified carriers of CMV plus the relevant HLA.

TCRdb itself ran the reads through MiXCR, one entry per CDR3 protein. This sample has more than 350,000 distinct CDR3 sequences; roughly 30% occur once, and the top ten carry about an eighth. This clonotype was seen many times. The antigen remains undetermined. The CDR3 loop spans 18 amino acids. The V and J ends lost 8 bases and 8 bases, in that order; junction bases with no gene match: 24. Per the germline V gene, CDR1 is MNHNY and CDR2 is SVGAGI (reference sequence). Sequencing was performed on PBMCs. This receptor was taken from a human donor in good health (CMV status not recorded). Some clones in this sample may be carry-over from other donors' samples. The gene calls are TRBV6-6 and TRBJ1-1; 9 bases line up with TRBD1. CDR3 loop: CASLFRPGTGFLGEEAFF. The DNA of the CDR3 is TGTGCCAGCCTCTTTAGACCCGGGACAGGGTTCCTTGGTGAGGAAGCTTTCTTT.